This T cell receptor (beta chain) was documented in a study of blood T cell repertoires in COVID-19. Study-level background: Sites in the United States, Italy and Spain provided acute and convalescent COVID-19 samples. T cells, B-cell-depleted T cells, or PBMCs supplied cDNA or gDNA.

The CDR3 is 18 residues long. The germline V gene encodes CDR1 SGHNT and CDR2 YENEEA. With V trimmed by 7 bases and J by 2 bases, 10 bases remained unmatched. Patients of the Seattle cohort, enrolled during active infection, were followed longitudinally. In the authors' workflow: Amplification of reference gene primers was used by the study to estimate nucleated cell counts. The table came from immunoSEQ multiplex PCR; TCRdb's copy has only in-frame clones and leaves some out. V, J and clone size were drawn from that table, and D and trimming were deduced from the DNA. The sample includes about 270,000 clones, about 90% of them seen just once.

This clonotype was obtained from a woman aged 25-40 years with COVID-19, enrolled during active disease. The sample was peripheral blood. This chain connects TRBV11-3 to TRBJ1-6; 11 positions match TRBD1. This CDR3 is CASNPGQGDGAYNSPLHF. The CDR3 DNA reads TGTGCCAGCAATCCGGGACAGGGGGACGGCGCCTATAATTCACCCCTCCACTTT. The full variable domain, its missing parts supplied by reference TRBV11-3 and TRBJ1-6, is EAGVVQSPRYKIIEKKQPVAFWCNPISGHNTLYWYLQNLGQGPELLIRYENEEAVDDSQLPKDRFSAERLKGVDSTLKIQPAELGDSAVYLCASNPGQGDGAYNSPLHFGNGTRLTVT.